Here is one T cell receptor (beta chain) with its context. These data originate in a study of shared clonotypes between healthy human individuals. V lost 0 bases and J lost 2; bases outside the gene matches: 6. CDR3 length: 17 residues. Germline CDR1 MNHNS, CDR2 SASEGT. Measured with immunoSEQ multiplex PCR; TCRdb has only the in-frame clones, and not every one. The sample includes nearly 600,000 clones, around 95% of them seen just once. CD8 cells regarded as naive lacked CD45RO, were positively chosen for CCR7, and omitted terminally differentiated effector memory CD45RA+ cells. Those who donated were healthy HIV-negative adults, with no recent acute infections or vaccinations reported.

The gene calls are TRBV6-1 and TRBJ2-7; 11 bases fit TRBD2. Sequencing input: naive CD8+ T cells sorted from blood. The TCR comes from a woman aged 25 to 39 in good health. CDR3 protein: CASSEAGLAGGPYEQYF. The DNA of the CDR3 is TGTGCCAGCAGTGAAGCTGGGCTAGCGGGAGGACCCTACGAGCAGTACTTC.